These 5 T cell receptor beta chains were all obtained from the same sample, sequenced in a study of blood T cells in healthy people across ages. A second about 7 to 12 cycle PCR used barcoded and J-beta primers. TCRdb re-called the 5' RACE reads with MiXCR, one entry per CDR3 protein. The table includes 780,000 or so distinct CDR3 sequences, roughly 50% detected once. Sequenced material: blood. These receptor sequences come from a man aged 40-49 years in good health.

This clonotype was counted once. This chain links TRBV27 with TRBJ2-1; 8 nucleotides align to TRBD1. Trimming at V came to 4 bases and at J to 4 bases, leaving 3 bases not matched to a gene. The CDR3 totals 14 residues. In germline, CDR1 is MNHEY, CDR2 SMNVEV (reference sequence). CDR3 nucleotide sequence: TGTGCCAGCAGTTCAGGGGGCGTTTACAATGAGCAGTTCTTC. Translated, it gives CASSSGGVYNEQFF.

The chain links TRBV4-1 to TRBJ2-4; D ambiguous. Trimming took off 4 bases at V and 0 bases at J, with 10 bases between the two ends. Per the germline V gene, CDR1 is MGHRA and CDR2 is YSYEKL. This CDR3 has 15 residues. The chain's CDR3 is CASSPYTLAKNIQYF. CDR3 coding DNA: TGCGCCAGCAGCCCGTATACTTTAGCCAAAAACATTCAGTACTTC.

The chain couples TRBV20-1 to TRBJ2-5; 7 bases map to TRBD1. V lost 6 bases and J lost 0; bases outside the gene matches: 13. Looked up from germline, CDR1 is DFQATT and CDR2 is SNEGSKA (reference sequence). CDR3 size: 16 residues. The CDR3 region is CSALTGFADYQETQYF. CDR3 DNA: TGCAGTGCCCTGACAGGGTTTGCCGATTACCAAGAGACCCAGTACTTC.

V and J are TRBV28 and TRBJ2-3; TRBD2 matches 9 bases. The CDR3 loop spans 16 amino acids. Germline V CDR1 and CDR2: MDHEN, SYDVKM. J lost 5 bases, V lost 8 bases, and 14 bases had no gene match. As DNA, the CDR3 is TGTGCCAGCCTGCGGGGGGGGTCGGGGCGAAAAGATACGCAGTATTTT. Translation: CASLRGGSGRKDTQYF.

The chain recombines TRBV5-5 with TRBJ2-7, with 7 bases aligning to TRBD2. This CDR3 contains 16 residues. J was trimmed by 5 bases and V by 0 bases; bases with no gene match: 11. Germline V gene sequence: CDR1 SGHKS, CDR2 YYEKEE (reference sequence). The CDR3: CASSLDRTSLVDEQYF. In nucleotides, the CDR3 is TGTGCCAGCAGCTTGGATCGGACTAGTCTTGTGGACGAGCAGTACTTC.